Listed below are T cell receptor beta chains from one sample, sequenced in a study of blood T cell repertoires in COVID-19. Using immunoSEQ multiplex PCR, the repertoire was profiled, and TCRdb retains in-frame clones only, with some absent. Altogether fewer than 350,000 clones are present, less than 85% being singletons, with the ten largest covering under 2%. Sequencing was performed on PBMCs or T cells enriched from blood (not recorded which). These receptors all stem from a woman aged 25 to 45 who had been exposed to COVID-19. The CDR3 runs from the conserved cysteine through the conserved F or W. A D gene is named only where the DNA matches it firmly. Clone size is shown for a subset of rows, as once, few, many or a class of expanded clone.

CDR3aa	CDR3nt	d_gene	v_gene	j_gene	abundance	len
CASSPAGANTEAFF	TGTGCCAGCAGCCCTGCGGGAGCGAACACTGAAGCTTTCTTT	NA	TRBV16	TRBJ1-1	NA	14
CASSQVSSYNSPLHF	TGTGCCAGCAGCCAGGTTAGCTCCTATAATTCACCCCTCCACTTT	NA	TRBV14	TRBJ1-6	NA	15
CAWRAGGMETQYF	TGTGCCTGGAGGGCAGGGGGCATGGAGACCCAGTACTTC	TRBD1	TRBV30	TRBJ2-5	NA	13
CAVQPGWGNTEAFF	TGTGCCGTTCAGCCGGGATGGGGGAACACTGAAGCTTTCTTT	NA	TRBV6-5	TRBJ1-1	NA	14
CASSLAVFGVGNTIYF	TGTGCCAGCAGCTTAGCGGTTTTCGGTGTTGGAAACACCATATATTTT	NA	TRBV7-2	TRBJ1-3	NA	16
CASSQDGTGRGAYEQYF	TGTGCCAGCAGCCAAGATGGGACAGGGAGGGGGGCCTACGAGCAGTACTTC	TRBD1	TRBV4-2	TRBJ2-7	NA	17
CASGSGTGSYEQYF	TGTGCCAGCGGATCAGGGACAGGGTCCTACGAGCAGTACTTC	TRBD1	TRBV28	TRBJ2-7	NA	14
CASSSGTSTVTGELFF	TGTGCCAGCAGCTCCGGGACTTCCACTGTAACCGGGGAGCTGTTTTTT	NA	TRBV5-4	TRBJ2-2	NA	16
CASSLAGTVDEKLFF	TGCGCCAGCAGCTTGGCGGGGACAGTCGATGAAAAACTGTTTTTT	TRBD1	TRBV5-1	TRBJ1-4	once	15
CASSLKGQGPLSYNEQFF	TGTGCCAGCAGTTTAAAGGGACAGGGTCCACTCTCCTACAATGAGCAGTTCTTC	TRBD1	TRBV28	TRBJ2-1	NA	18
CASSTSGTDKLIYGYTF	TGTGCCAGCAGCACATCCGGGACAGACAAGTTGATATATGGCTACACCTTC	TRBD1	TRBV7-9	TRBJ1-2	few	17
CSVEGQGGQPQHF	TGCAGCGTGGAGGGACAGGGAGGACAGCCCCAGCATTTT	TRBD1	TRBV29-1	TRBJ1-5	NA	13
CASSPATGDSYNEQFF	TGTGCCAGCAGTCCCGCCACAGGGGACTCCTACAATGAGCAGTTCTTC	TRBD1	TRBV28	TRBJ2-1	NA	16
CASSIADRENQPQHF	TGTGCCAGCAGCATAGCAGACAGGGAGAATCAGCCCCAGCATTTT	TRBD1	TRBV28	TRBJ1-5	NA	15
CAWNPPGGDTQYF	TGTGCCTGGAATCCCCCCGGCGGAGATACGCAGTATTTT	NA	TRBV30	TRBJ2-3	NA	13
CASSESPATGGKTEAFF	TGTGCCAGCAGCGAGAGCCCCGCGACAGGGGGAAAAACTGAAGCTTTCTTT	TRBD1	TRBV9	TRBJ1-1	NA	17
CASAGGYKDTQYF	TGTGCCAGCGCGGGGGGCTATAAAGATACGCAGTATTTT	TRBD2	TRBV12-3/TRBV12-4	TRBJ2-3	NA	13
CASSFQREDTGELFF	TGTGCCAGCAGCTTCCAGCGGGAGGACACCGGGGAGCTGTTTTTT	TRBD2	TRBV7-3	TRBJ2-2	NA	15
CASSDGATEAFF	TGCGCCAGCAGTGATGGTGCGACTGAAGCTTTCTTT	NA	TRBV10-2	TRBJ1-1	NA	12
CASSINQGWTEAFF	TGTGCCAGCAGCATCAACCAGGGTTGGACTGAAGCTTTCTTT	NA	TRBV6-6	TRBJ1-1	NA	14
CASSFQYTGELFF	TGTGCCAGCAGCTTCCAGTACACCGGGGAGCTGTTTTTT	NA	TRBV13	TRBJ2-2	NA	13
CASSLAGSIDTQYF	TGTGCCAGCAGCTTAGCCGGGTCTATAGATACGCAGTATTTT	NA	TRBV11-2	TRBJ2-3	NA	14
CASSFRGVGYNEQFF	TGTGCCAGCAGCTTCCGCGGGGTAGGATACAATGAGCAGTTCTTC	NA	TRBV5-8	TRBJ2-1	NA	15
CASSLTQGTSTDTQYF	TGCGCCAGCAGCTTGACACAGGGTACAAGCACAGATACGCAGTATTTT	NA	TRBV5-1	TRBJ2-3	once	16
CASSHKGQGLGQYF	TGTGCCAGCAGCCACAAAGGACAGGGCCTCGGTCAGTACTTC	TRBD1	TRBV7-9	TRBJ2-4	NA	14
CASSPGTGGTFKTQYF	TGTGCCAGCTCACCAGGGACAGGGGGAACGTTCAAGACCCAGTACTTC	TRBD1	TRBV18	TRBJ2-5	NA	16